These 26 T cell receptor beta chains were all obtained from the same sample, sequenced in a study of Graves' ophthalmopathy and Graves' hyperthyroidism. CDR3 regions of TCR beta were amplified from RNA transcripts. Second-round multiplex PCR came after a first-round RT-PCR that employed HTBI primers. TCRdb analysed the multiplex PCR reads with MiXCR anew, one entry per CDR3 protein. Among roughly 700,000 distinct CDR3 sequences, 35% to 50% were seen once, and the ten largest hold roughly 45%. Sequences were obtained from peripheral blood. These TCRs come from an adult man with Graves' ophthalmopathy.

The chain carries TRBV29-1 and TRBJ2-7; TRBD1 might be the D (6 bases). The CDR3 length is 15 residues. V lost 6 bases, J lost 2 bases, and 20 bases lay in between. Germline CDR1 is SQVTM and CDR2 is ANQGSEA. As DNA, the CDR3 is TGCAGCGTCCTCCGGCACGACAGGCCCGCCTACGAGCAGTACTTC. Protein product: CSVLRHDRPAYEQYF.

DNA of the CDR3: TGCAGTGCTAGGGCCTACGGAGGGGGCAACTACGAGCAGTACTTC. Translated, it gives CSARAYGGGNYEQYF. The gene calls are TRBV20-1 and TRBJ2-7; TRBD1 might be the D (7 bases). Germline values: CDR1 DFQATT, CDR2 SNEGSKA (reference sequence). V shed 3 bases and J shed 3 bases, with 18 bases lying between them. This CDR3 is built from 15 residues.

This clonotype was seen a few times. The J gene is TRBJ2-5, the V gene TRBV7-2; D might be TRBD1 or TRBD2, each matching 5 bases. CDR1 and CDR2 from the germline V gene are SGHTA and FQGNSA. This CDR3 region has 16 residues. Trimming took 5 bases from V and 5 from J, leaving 21 bases between them. CDR3 sequence reads: CASSLGIPGLGETQYF. The CDR3 DNA sequence: TGTGCCAGCAGCCTCGGGATACCGGGGCTTGGGGAGACCCAGTACTTC.

This clonotype was recorded many times. The chain is built from TRBV20-1 and TRBJ2-7, with unresolved D. Trimming left V 3 bases short and J 2 bases short, with 8 bases between. Germline V gene data show CDR1 as DFQATT and CDR2 as SNEGSKA (reference sequence). This CDR3 comprises 12 residues. The CDR3 bases are TGCAGTGCTAGTGGCGTCACCTACGAGCAGTACTTC. This translates into CSASGVTYEQYF.

The genes are TRBV12-3 or TRBV12-4 and TRBJ1-2; D gene uncertain. The CDR3 loop spans 14 amino acids. The V end was cut by 5 bases, the J end by 9 bases, with 19 bases between. The CDR3 spells CASSLQAEGLRYTF. CDR3 bases: TGTGCCAGCAGTCTACAAGCCGAAGGTCTTCGCTACACCTTC.

The chain employs TRBV2 and TRBJ1-5; 11 nucleotides match TRBD1. Germline CDR1 SNHLY, CDR2 FYNNEI. CDR3 size: 14 residues. Trimming removed 9 bases from V and 5 bases from J; junction bases left unmatched: 6. The CDR3 here is CASTGTGGYQPQHF. CDR3 coding DNA: TGTGCCAGTACGGGGACAGGGGGATATCAGCCCCAGCATTTT.

The rearrangement links TRBV10-1 to TRBJ1-2, with TRBD1 as a possible D gene (5 bases). The V gene's germline CDR1 is WNHNN and CDR2 SYGVQD (reference sequence). Trimming removed 8 bases at V and 2 bases at J, with 15 bases between. This CDR3 spans 14 amino acids. The CDR3 region has the DNA TGCGCCAGCGTATTACGTCAGGGAAACTATGGCTACACCTTC. This codes for CASVLRQGNYGYTF.

This clonotype was observed a handful of times. The chain recombines TRBV3-1 with TRBJ2-7, with unresolved D. The germline V gene has CDR1 LGHDT and CDR2 YNNKEL (reference sequence). The CDR3 extends over 11 amino acids. The ends were cut back, 4 bases at V and 5 bases at J, with 6 bases in the middle. The CDR3 loop is CASSRADEQYF. The CDR3, as DNA: TGTGCCAGCAGCCGCGCGGACGAGCAGTACTTC.

V gene TRBV7-2 combines with J gene TRBJ1-1; D may be TRBD1 (5 bases). V was shortened by 3 bases and J by 4 bases, with 27 bases between the two germline ends. The CDR3 is made up of 19 amino acids. Germline V gene data show CDR1 as SGHTA and CDR2 as FQGNSA. The CDR3 DNA reads as TGTGCCAGCAGCTTCCCCGGGCCAGGGTCGGGGCTGGTCCCCACTGAAGCTTTCTTT. Its protein product is CASSFPGPGSGLVPTEAFF.

The CDR3 is CAWSARGRNTEAFF. The CDR3 coding sequence is TGTGCCTGGAGTGCCCGTGGTAGGAACACTGAAGCTTTCTTT. V is TRBV7-9 and J is TRBJ1-1; D remains ambiguous. The CDR3 has 14 residues. Trimming pared 11 bases from V and 1 base from J, leaving 17 bases between. Germline CDR1 reads SEHNR; CDR2 reads FQNEAQ (reference sequence).

This sequence joins TRBV5-4 and TRBJ1-2; maybe TRBD1 (5 bases). The V and J ends lost 4 bases and 5 bases respectively, with 12 bases between them. CDR3 length: 13 amino acids. Germline V gene sequence: CDR1 SGHNT, CDR2 YYREEE (reference sequence). The CDR3 sequence: CASSMQGGYGYTF. The CDR3 DNA reads TGTGCCAGCAGCATGCAGGGTGGATATGGCTACACCTTC.

Ten or more counts support this clonotype. V usage is TRBV20-1 and J usage is TRBJ1-1; perhaps TRBD1 as D (5 bases). Germline V CDR1 and CDR2: DFQATT, SNEGSKA (reference sequence). The V and J ends lost 6 bases and 5 bases respectively, with 16 bases between them. The CDR3 is 13 residues long. The CDR3 region is CSAPGTEGTEAFF. The CDR3 DNA reads as TGCAGTGCCCCCGGGACCGAGGGGACTGAAGCTTTCTTT.

The rearrangement joins TRBV4-2 to TRBJ2-7, with 8 positions matching TRBD1. In germline, CDR1 is LGHNA, CDR2 YNFKEQ. This CDR3 is 15 amino acids long. The V and J ends lost 4 bases and 1 base, in that order; junction bases with no gene match: 6. The CDR3 is CASSPRTGYSYEQYF. The CDR3 DNA is TGTGCCAGCAGCCCTAGGACAGGGTATTCCTACGAGCAGTACTTC.

The J gene is TRBJ1-2, the V gene TRBV2; a possible D gene is TRBD1 (6 bases). Germline V gene sequence: CDR1 SNHLY, CDR2 FYNNEI. This CDR3 region has 14 residues. Trimming took off 6 bases at V and 7 bases at J, with 18 bases between the two ends. Written as DNA, the CDR3 is TGTGCCAGCAGCCAAGAGGGGGGGGCAAGTGGCTACACCTTC. Its protein is CASSQEGGASGYTF.

The chain employs TRBV20-1 and TRBJ1-2; 8 bases line up with TRBD1. The CDR3 is made up of 12 amino acids. J lost 8 bases, V lost 3 bases, and 5 bases had no gene match. Germline V gene sequence: CDR1 DFQATT, CDR2 SNEGSKA (reference sequence). CDR3 coding DNA: TGCAGTGCTAGGACAGGGGCAGAGGGCTACACCTTC. Translated: CSARTGAEGYTF.

The chain carries TRBV25-1 and TRBJ2-7, with 9 bases aligning to TRBD2. The ends lost 4 bases at V and 6 bases at J; junction bases unmatched: 7. The germline gives CDR1 MGHDK, CDR2 SYGVNS. This CDR3 comprises 14 residues. In DNA form, the CDR3 reads TGTGCCAGCAGTGCTAGCGGGACTAGCCGCGAGCAGTACTTC. Translated: CASSASGTSREQYF.

Ten or more counts support this clonotype. This rearrangement joins TRBV12-3 or TRBV12-4 to TRBJ1-6; D not resolved. This CDR3 is built from 13 residues. V was clipped by 3 bases and J by 7 bases, with 7 bases between them. The CDR3 loop reads CASSFNRNSPLHF. The CDR3 bases are TGTGCCAGCAGTTTCAACAGAAATTCACCCCTCCACTTT.

This clonotype was seen ten or more times. CDR3 nucleotide sequence: TGTGCCACCAGTTCGGAGTTGGAGACCCAGTACTTC. The encoded protein is CATSSELETQYF. V is TRBV24-1 and J is TRBJ2-5; D uncertain. Trimming shortened V by 6 bases and J by 5 bases, and 9 bases separated the two germline ends. CDR3 length equals 12 residues. The V gene's germline CDR1 is KGHDR and CDR2 SFDVKD.

A few counts support this clonotype. The chain recombines TRBV6-5 with TRBJ2-7, with D perhaps being TRBD1 or TRBD2 (6 bases each). The CDR3 is 15 residues long. V shed 6 bases and J shed 3 bases, with 18 bases lying between them. Per germline, CDR1 MNHEY and CDR2 SVGAGI. This chain's CDR3 is CASRGLGGAGYEQYF. CDR3 sequence (DNA): TGTGCCAGCAGGGGGTTGGGGGGCGCCGGCTACGAGCAGTACTTC.

V gene TRBV7-9 combines with J gene TRBJ1-1; D is uncertain. CDR1 and CDR2 (germline): SEHNR, FQNEAQ (reference sequence). CDR3 length: 14 amino acids. V lost 3 bases and J lost 0, with 8 bases in between. As DNA, the CDR3 is TGTGCCAGCAGCTTTCGGACCGTGAACACTGAAGCTTTCTTT. Translation: CASSFRTVNTEAFF.

V gene TRBV2 combines with J gene TRBJ1-2, with D possibly TRBD1 on 5 matching bases. Germline loops: CDR1 SNHLY, CDR2 FYNNEI. The CDR3 contains 12 residues. CDR3 in amino acids: CAAQTADYGYTF. Written as DNA, the CDR3 is TGTGCTGCTCAGACAGCCGACTATGGCTACACCTTC.

This clonotype was counted ten times or more. This chain links TRBV29-1 with TRBJ1-5, with D possibly matching TRBD1 (5 bases). Germline values: CDR1 SQVTM, CDR2 ANQGSEA. V lost 7 bases and J 7 bases, leaving 23 bases between the germline ends. The CDR3 is 15 amino acids. Here the CDR3 DNA reads TGCAGCGCCCTCTTCTCGGGGACCGACGGCCAGCCCCAGCATTTT. Translated, it gives CSALFSGTDGQPQHF.

This clonotype has more than one count but fewer than ten. The rearrangement uses TRBV7-8 and TRBJ2-7; 12 bases line up with TRBD1. CDR1 is SGHVS and CDR2 is FQNEAQ in the germline V gene. CDR3 size: 16 residues. With 1 base clipped from V and 6 bases from J, the junction kept 7 bases outside the gene matches. The CDR3 DNA sequence: TGTGCCAGCAGCTTAGTTACGGGACAGGGGGCCATCGAGCAGTACTTC. Amino acids: CASSLVTGQGAIEQYF.

Of note for this clonotype: A read error may account for a junction end that differs from germline. This chain links TRBV10-1 with TRBJ1-5, with no clear D. This CDR3 has 19 residues. Germline lookup yields CDR1 WNHNN and CDR2 SYGVQD (reference sequence). The CDR3 is CASSLSSGVREWGNQPQHF. The CDR3 DNA reads as TGTGCCAGCAGTTTATCGTCTGGCGTGAGGGAGTGGGGCAATCAGCCCCAGCATTTT.

This chain uses TRBV25-1 with TRBJ1-2; maybe TRBD1 (6 bases). Germline V gene lookup returns CDR1 MGHDK and CDR2 SYGVNS. This CDR3 is built from 16 residues. Trimming stripped 3 bases from V and 7 bases from J, with 21 bases between. CDR3 DNA: TGTGCCAGCAGTGAGAATGGGGGGGGCAGGTCGGCTGGCTACACCTTC. This gives the protein CASSENGGGRSAGYTF.

V gene TRBV24-1 combines with J gene TRBJ1-5; 9 bases are a match to TRBD1. Germline V gene data show CDR1 as KGHDR and CDR2 as SFDVKD. With V trimmed by 12 bases and J by 5 bases, 4 bases remained unmatched. This CDR3 comprises 12 residues. CDR3 residues: CACGTGYQPQHF. In DNA, the CDR3 is TGTGCCTGTGGGACAGGGTATCAGCCCCAGCATTTT.